This T cell receptor (beta chain) was found in a study of CD8 T cells in ankylosing spondylitis. Study results and limitations: As for the disease-linked clones, they showed a CD8+ phenotype and occurred at relatively low frequencies in peripheral blood. Ankylosing spondylitis blood seemed to carry a telltale TCR beta motif made of eight highly homologous variants. Reportedly, significant enrichment of disease-linked clones occurred in matched ankylosing spondylitis synovial fluid.

Making the TCR beta libraries involved quantitative 5'-RACE with molecular barcodes. TCRdb passed the 5' RACE reads through MiXCR, listing each CDR3 protein once. The data show roughly 180,000 distinct CDR3 sequences, with over 10% seen just once and approximately 17% held by the top ten. Losses at the gene ends were 0 bases for V and 0 bases for J; bases not matched to a gene: 5. Looked up from germline, CDR1 is DFQATT and CDR2 is SNEGSKA (reference sequence). The CDR3 is 16 amino acids. The sample holds a few counts of this clonotype. Its antigen is currently unknown. The sequencing sample was made of blood, either unsorted or a sorted T cell fraction (not recorded which). The chain couples TRBV20-1 to TRBJ2-1, with 7 bases identical to TRBD2. This receptor was identified in a male donor with ankylosing spondylitis or in good health (not recorded which). The CDR3 DNA sequence: TGCAGTGCTAGAGAGCGGGAGAGGAGCTCCTACAATGAGCAGTTCTTC. The encoded protein is CSARERERSSYNEQFF.